This T cell receptor beta chain emerged from a study of OX40 agonist ivuxolimab in advanced cancers. Notes on the study in general: Low normalized T-cell clonal expansion also characterized some of the nonresponders.

Note on this clone: The antigen remains unidentified.

Germline values: CDR1 LNHDA, CDR2 SQIVND (reference sequence). This CDR3 has 15 residues. Trimming took off 2 bases at V and 0 bases at J, with 7 bases between the two ends. Profiled with immunoSEQ multiplex PCR; TCRdb holds only in-frame clones, not every one. The sample shows about 31,000 clones, around nine tenths of them seen only once. The source material was CD4+ or CD8+ T cells sorted from blood, sampled in a trial of the OX40 agonist ivuxolimab. The receptor comes from an adult with an advanced solid tumor such as melanoma, head and neck, liver or kidney cancer. The rearrangement uses TRBV19 and TRBJ1-4; possible D gene TRBD1, 5 bases. The CDR3 DNA sequence: TGTGCCAGTAGTATATTGGGGGCAACTAATGAAAAACTGTTTTTT. This translates into CASSILGATNEKLFF.